Listed here are 26 T cell receptor beta chains from one sample, sequenced in a study of cytomegalovirus exposure and HLA in healthy donors. TCRdb keeps only in-frame clones here, not all; method: immunoSEQ multiplex PCR. The sample includes 200,000 to 250,000 clones, roughly 80% of them seen just once. The sequenced material came from PBMCs. The source is a young woman in good health and CMV-seronegative.

This clone has a handful of counts. This chain links TRBV2 with TRBJ1-4, with TRBD1 identical over 9 bases. The germline gives CDR1 SNHLY, CDR2 FYNNEI. The CDR3 consists of 14 residues. Trimming at V came to 8 bases and at J to 8 bases, leaving 9 bases not matched to a gene. The CDR3, as DNA: TGTGCCAGCCGAGACAGGACAGGGGAGGAAAAACTGTTTTTT. This gives the protein CASRDRTGEEKLFF.

The V call is TRBV30, the J call TRBJ2-1; TRBD1 matches 10 bases. J gave up 4 bases and V 5 bases, and 2 bases lay outside the gene matches. CDR3 length: 13 amino acids. CDR1 is GTSNPN, CDR2 SVGIG, per germline (reference sequence). The CDR3 nucleotides read TGTGCCTGGGGACAGGGGGGGTACAATGAGCAGTTCTTC. Translating it yields CAWGQGGYNEQFF.

The chain couples TRBV13 to TRBJ2-5, with D uncertain. Looked up from germline, CDR1 is PRHDT and CDR2 is FYEKMQ (reference sequence). The V gene lost 5 bases and the J gene lost 1 base, with 11 bases spanning the gap. CDR3 length equals 14 residues. Here the CDR3 DNA reads TGTGCCAGCAGCGGGGAACGGACCCAAGAGACCCAGTACTTC. Its protein product is CASSGERTQETQYF.

This sequence joins TRBV6-5 and TRBJ2-7; 11 nucleotides line up with TRBD1. V shed 5 bases, J shed 4 bases, and the junction held 7 bases outside the gene matches. This CDR3 comprises 15 residues. The germline CDR1 and CDR2 sequences are MNHEY and SVGAGI. The CDR3 bases are TGTGCCAGCAGTCGCCAGGGGACAGGGGGGTACGAGCAGTACTTC. Residues: CASSRQGTGGYEQYF.

The rearrangement links TRBV27 to TRBJ2-1; either TRBD1 or TRBD2 may supply D (6 bases each). V lost 7 bases to trimming and J lost 4 bases, with 14 bases between them. Per the germline V gene, CDR1 is MNHEY and CDR2 is SMNVEV (reference sequence). The CDR3 consists of 14 residues. The CDR3 sequence: CASTPGGVYNEQFF. The CDR3, as DNA: TGTGCCAGCACCCCCGGGGGCGTATACAATGAGCAGTTCTTC.

This chain connects TRBV18 to TRBJ1-3; D ambiguous. There are 15 residues in the CDR3. Trimming pared 3 bases from V and 6 bases from J, leaving 15 bases between. Germline CDR1 is KGHSH and CDR2 is LQKENI. CDR3 sequence: CASSPEGRLVNTIYF. The CDR3 DNA sequence: TGTGCCAGCTCACCCGAGGGCAGATTGGTAAACACCATATATTTT.

This rearrangement joins TRBV28 to TRBJ1-1; 10 bases are a match to TRBD1. With V trimmed by 5 bases and J by 5 bases, 2 bases remained unmatched. CDR3 length equals 13 residues. Germline CDR1 and CDR2: MDHEN and SYDVKM. The CDR3 reads CASSRGQGTEAFF. In DNA form, the CDR3 reads TGTGCCAGCAGTAGGGGACAGGGGACTGAAGCTTTCTTT.

The chain uses TRBV2 and TRBJ1-5; D gene unclear. CDR3 length equals 14 residues. The germline CDR1 and CDR2 sequences are SNHLY and FYNNEI. Trimming left V 5 bases short and J 2 bases short, with 10 bases between. CDR3 DNA: TGTGCCAGCAGTTCCCCTCGGGGCAATCAGCCCCAGCATTTT. It codes for CASSSPRGNQPQHF.

This chain links TRBV10-3 with TRBJ2-1, with 8 bases fitting TRBD2. V lost 6 bases and J lost 8; bases outside the gene matches: 6. Germline loops: CDR1 ENHRY, CDR2 SYGVKD. The CDR3 is made up of 13 amino acids. CDR3 bases: TGTGCCATCAGGAAGGGACTAGACTATGAGCAGTTCTTC. Translating it yields CAIRKGLDYEQFF.

The chain joins TRBV5-1 to TRBJ2-1, with TRBD2 identical over 12 bases. CDR3 length: 15 amino acids. V dropped 4 bases and J dropped 6; count of bases not matched to a gene: 5. The germline V gene has CDR1 SGHRS and CDR2 YFSETQ. This chain's CDR3 is CASSPSGRATNEQFF. CDR3 nucleotides: TGCGCCAGCAGCCCTAGCGGGAGGGCCACCAATGAGCAGTTCTTC.

This chain links TRBV5-1 with TRBJ2-7; 7 bases are shared with TRBD1. In germline, CDR1 is SGHRS, CDR2 YFSETQ. There are 13 residues in the CDR3. V gave up 0 bases and J gave up 7 bases; unmatched junction bases: 4. The CDR3 nucleotides are TGCGCCAGCAGCTTGGGACAGGGCGGAGAGCAGTACTTC. Protein: CASSLGQGGEQYF.

The chain uses TRBV11-2 and TRBJ1-3, with D hard to call. Germline V gene sequence: CDR1 SGHAT, CDR2 FQNNGV. The CDR3 is 15 residues long. V lost 5 bases, J lost 4 bases, and 15 bases lay in between. The CDR3 nucleotides are TGTGCCAGCAGCCCAACCCCCACTCCCGGAAACACCATATATTTT. Amino acids: CASSPTPTPGNTIYF.

This chain links TRBV7-2 with TRBJ2-7; TRBD1 agrees at 7 bases. The V segment lost 5 bases and the J segment 2 bases; nucleotides outside the gene matches: 6. Germline CDR1 reads SGHTA; CDR2 reads FQGNSA. The CDR3 spans 14 residues. The CDR3 DNA reads TGTGCCAGCAGCACGGCACAGGGGACCTACGAGCAGTACTTC. It yields the protein CASSTAQGTYEQYF.

The rearrangement links TRBV6-1 to TRBJ2-3; D is perhaps TRBD2 (5 bases). With 3 bases removed from V and 2 bases from J, the gap between germline ends came to 18 bases. Germline V gene sequence: CDR1 MNHNS, CDR2 SASEGT. The CDR3 is 17 amino acids. The CDR3 is CASSESLAQEVTDTQYF. The CDR3 nucleotides read TGTGCCAGCAGTGAGAGTCTAGCCCAGGAGGTCACAGATACGCAGTATTTT.

The chain uses TRBV30 and TRBJ2-7; 9 nucleotides align to TRBD2. The V segment lost 8 bases and the J segment 1 base; nucleotides outside the gene matches: 12. Germline CDR1 reads GTSNPN; CDR2 reads SVGIG (reference sequence). The CDR3 length is 15 residues. CDR3 in DNA: TGTGCCGGTGCTACAGGGAGCGGGGGGTCCTACGAGCAGTACTTC. Amino acids: CAGATGSGGSYEQYF.

The V gene is TRBV15, the J gene TRBJ2-2, with D maybe TRBD1 (6 bases). CDR1 and CDR2 (germline): LNHNV, YYDKDF (reference sequence). Trimming stripped 1 base from V and 4 bases from J, with 10 bases between. This CDR3 contains 15 residues. The CDR3 sequence: CATSRVGASTGELFF. DNA for the CDR3: TGTGCCACCAGCAGAGTGGGGGCGAGCACCGGGGAGCTGTTTTTT.

This clone occurred a few times. The chain recombines TRBV19 with TRBJ1-4, with unresolved D. Per germline, CDR1 LNHDA and CDR2 SQIVND (reference sequence). This CDR3 spans 13 amino acids. V lost 3 bases, J lost 8 bases, and 10 bases lay in between. CDR3 nucleotide sequence: TGTGCCAGTAGTATGACCGGGTGGGAAAAACTGTTTTTT. This gives the protein CASSMTGWEKLFF.

This CDR3 is CASSPWEGAYEQYF. The CDR3 DNA is TGTGCCAGCAGCCCCTGGGAAGGGGCCTACGAGCAGTACTTC. This chain joins TRBV7-2 and TRBJ2-7, with a tentative D call TRBD1 (5 bases). V lost 5 bases to trimming and J lost 2 bases, with 13 bases between them. Germline CDR1 SGHTA, CDR2 FQGNSA. The CDR3 runs to 14 residues.

The chain couples TRBV5-1 to TRBJ2-5; 7 positions match TRBD2. Germline lookup yields CDR1 SGHRS and CDR2 YFSETQ. The V gene end was trimmed by 4 bases and the J gene end by 1 base; junction bases not matched to a gene: 4. The CDR3 covers 14 residues. The CDR3 loop is CASSGASGQETQYF. DNA for the CDR3: TGCGCCAGCAGCGGGGCTAGCGGCCAAGAGACCCAGTACTTC.

The DNA of the CDR3 is TGTGCCAGCAGCTCGAGCGGGGTCCAAGAGACCCAGTACTTC. Protein product: CASSSSGVQETQYF. The rearrangement links TRBV7-2 to TRBJ2-5; the match to TRBD2 covers 7 bases. Unmatched junction bases numbered 3, after V lost 4 bases and J lost 1 base. The CDR3 runs 14 residues. Germline CDR1 reads SGHTA; CDR2 reads FQGNSA.

The chain couples TRBV30 to TRBJ1-5; D uncertain. The CDR3 is made up of 13 amino acids. Germline CDR1 GTSNPN, CDR2 SVGIG (reference sequence). Trimming removed 4 bases from V and 8 bases from J, with 15 bases in between. The CDR3, as DNA: TGTGCCTGGAACGAAAATGAGCAGAAGCCCCAGCATTTT. Its protein is CAWNENEQKPQHF.

The chain carries TRBV5-1 and TRBJ2-7; 8 bases match TRBD2. This CDR3 region has 15 residues. V trimming: 4 bases; J trimming: 4 bases; junction bases outside the gene matches: 10. Looked up from germline, CDR1 is SGHRS and CDR2 is YFSETQ. CDR3 DNA: TGCGCCAGCAGCCCTACCCCTAGCGGGTATTACGAGCAGTACTTC. Translating gives CASSPTPSGYYEQYF.

This rearrangement joins TRBV15 to TRBJ2-7; no definite D call. Trimming left V 3 bases short and J 2 bases short, with 8 bases between. Germline V gene data show CDR1 as LNHNV and CDR2 as YYDKDF (reference sequence). The CDR3 contains 13 residues. CDR3 DNA: TGTGCCACCAGCAGCGGCCTTGCCTACGAGCAGTACTTC. This codes for CATSSGLAYEQYF.

The chain combines TRBV6-1 with TRBJ2-7, with TRBD2 as a possible D gene (6 bases). Germline values: CDR1 MNHNS, CDR2 SASEGT. The CDR3 sequence is 15 residues long. The V gene lost 1 base and the J gene lost 4 bases, with 14 bases spanning the gap. The CDR3 reads CASSEGSGAIYEQYF. CDR3 bases: TGTGCCAGCAGTGAAGGTTCGGGAGCGATATACGAGCAGTACTTC.

The V call is TRBV5-1, the J call TRBJ1-2; 9 bases fit TRBD1. This CDR3 is built from 14 residues. The germline V gene has CDR1 SGHRS and CDR2 YFSETQ. Losses at the gene ends were 3 bases for V and 8 bases for J; bases not matched to a gene: 8. This CDR3 reads CASSYGTGIFGYTF. The DNA of the CDR3 is TGCGCCAGCAGCTACGGGACAGGGATTTTCGGCTACACCTTC.

The rearrangement links TRBV11-2 to TRBJ2-1; D is ambiguous. CDR1 SGHAT and CDR2 FQNNGV come from the germline V gene. Trimming stripped 0 bases from V and 9 bases from J, with 9 bases between. The CDR3 extends over 13 amino acids. The chain's CDR3 is CASSLERSGEQFF. CDR3 sequence (DNA): TGTGCCAGCAGCTTAGAGAGGTCGGGTGAGCAGTTCTTC.